The clone carrying this T cell receptor (beta chain) was seen at least ten times. From RNA transcripts, TCR beta CDR3 regions were amplified. HTBI primers were the set used in a first-round RT-PCR of the TCR CDR3. TCRdb passed the multiplex PCR reads through MiXCR, listing each CDR3 protein once. The data show 360,000 or so distinct CDR3 sequences, with approximately 19% seen just once and about 3.5% held by the top ten. This specimen comes from a study of T cells in Graves' hyperthyroidism and ophthalmopathy. The sample comprised blood. This receptor was taken from a woman between 18 and 30 years old with Graves' hyperthyroidism.

In DNA, the CDR3 is TGTGCCAGCAGTGAGGCAGGGGGTAACTATGGCTACACCTTC. It codes for CASSEAGGNYGYTF. V and J are TRBV6-1 and TRBJ1-2, with 7 bases fitting TRBD1. Germline values: CDR1 MNHNS, CDR2 SASEGT. The CDR3 is 14 amino acids. Trimming removed 3 bases from V and 1 base from J; junction bases left unmatched: 2.